This TCR beta chain is drawn from a study of blood T cell repertoires in COVID-19. Study-wide context: Donors in the United States, Italy and Spain gave samples during acute or convalescent COVID-19. Sources were T cells, B-cell-depleted T cells, or PBMCs; the material itself was cDNA or gDNA.

Methods used by the authors: Nucleated cell counts were estimated from reference gene primer amplification. Assay: immunoSEQ multiplex PCR; the TCRdb copy retains only in-frame clones and omits some. From that table come the V and J calls and clone size; the DNA was used to work out D and trimming. The sample records about 75,000 clones, roughly 91% being singletons. Sequenced: peripheral blood. This receptor was identified in a human donor in a cohort sampled during active COVID-19.

The chain's CDR3 is CASSGQGAPVYQNQSGTGYTF. DNA of the CDR3: TGTGCCAGCAGCGGACAGGGGGCGCCTGTCTACCAAAACCAAAGCGGAACGGGCTACACCTTC. The chain uses TRBV7-3 and TRBJ1-2, with 11 bases fitting TRBD1. V shed 5 bases and J 8 bases; nucleotides not matched to a gene: 28. The CDR3 loop spans 21 amino acids. Germline-derived CDR1 and CDR2 are SGHTA and FQGTGA.